These 27 T cell receptor beta chains share one sample of origin, sequenced in a study of cytomegalovirus exposure and HLA in healthy donors. Vbeta (60) and Jbeta (13) primers were used in the PCR. Here immunoSEQ multiplex PCR was the method, and the copy in TCRdb shows in-frame clones only, minus some. The sample records 85,000 to 100,000 clones, about 81% being singletons. Sequencing used PBMCs. The source is a middle-aged woman in good health and CMV-seropositive.

The chain has TRBV29-1 and TRBJ2-7; D is perhaps TRBD2 (5 bases). Deletions cut 6 bases from V and 5 bases from J, with 11 bases between. CDR3 size: 11 residues. Germline values: CDR1 SQVTM, CDR2 ANQGSEA. Here the CDR3 DNA reads TGCAGCGTACTAGTAGGCGACGAGCAGTACTTC. Translating it yields CSVLVGDEQYF.

V usage is TRBV29-1 and J usage is TRBJ2-1; possible D gene TRBD1, 5 bases. Germline V gene sequence: CDR1 SQVTM, CDR2 ANQGSEA. Trimming pared 7 bases from V and 2 bases from J, leaving 15 bases between. CDR3 length: 14 amino acids. The CDR3 DNA reads TGCAGCGCGACAGACAGAGGACCCTACAATGAGCAGTTCTTC. Translation: CSATDRGPYNEQFF.

The CDR3 is CASSTRGFQETQYF. CDR3 in DNA: TGTGCCAGTAGTACCCGGGGGTTTCAAGAGACCCAGTACTTC. V and J are TRBV19 and TRBJ2-5; tentatively, D is TRBD2 (6 bases). This CDR3 region has 14 residues. Germline V gives CDR1 LNHDA, CDR2 SQIVND (reference sequence). Trimming shortened V by 4 bases and J by 2 bases, and 11 bases separated the two germline ends.

V and J are TRBV19 and TRBJ2-2, with 8 bases fitting TRBD2. This CDR3 contains 16 residues. Germline CDR1 LNHDA, CDR2 SQIVND (reference sequence). The trim removed 4 bases at V and 4 bases at J, leaving 8 bases unmatched. The CDR3 DNA reads as TGTGCCAGTAGTACTATAAGCGGGAGTGGCACCGGGGAGCTGTTTTTT. This translates into CASSTISGSGTGELFF.

The chain recombines TRBV6-5 with TRBJ2-7, with a tentative D call TRBD1 (5 bases). V was trimmed by 0 bases and J by 4 bases, leaving 13 bases between them. The germline V gene has CDR1 MNHEY and CDR2 SVGAGI. This CDR3 is 15 amino acids long. CDR3: CASSYSRISGYEQYF. CDR3 nucleotide sequence: TGTGCCAGCAGTTACTCGAGAATCTCAGGGTACGAGCAGTACTTC.

This clone was seen a few times. This chain uses TRBV2 with TRBJ2-3; 9 bases align to TRBD2. The CDR3 has 15 amino acids. Per the germline V gene, CDR1 is SNHLY and CDR2 is FYNNEI. With 6 bases clipped from V and 7 bases from J, the junction kept 11 bases outside the gene matches. In DNA form, the CDR3 reads TGTGCCAGCAGCGCAAGGGCTAGCGGGATTTATACGCAGTATTTT. Its protein product is CASSARASGIYTQYF.

This chain joins TRBV29-1 and TRBJ1-1, with a possible D match to TRBD1 (5 bases). The germline V gene encodes CDR1 SQVTM and CDR2 ANQGSEA. The CDR3 contains 11 residues. V lost 4 bases and J 10 bases, leaving 13 bases between the germline ends. CDR3 sequence reads: CSVGQTPRAFF. The CDR3 DNA reads as TGCAGCGTTGGACAGACTCCGCGAGCTTTCTTT.

This sequence joins TRBV6-5 and TRBJ1-2; perhaps TRBD1 as D (6 bases). Looked up from germline, CDR1 is MNHEY and CDR2 is SVGAGI. The CDR3 is 15 amino acids. V lost 2 bases to trimming and J lost 8 bases, with 18 bases between them. CDR3 sequence reads: CASSYEQGQYGGYTF. DNA for the CDR3: TGTGCCAGCAGTTACGAGCAGGGACAATATGGGGGCTACACCTTC.

In DNA form, the CDR3 reads TGTGCCTGGGGGGCGGGGTCAGCGGGGGATACGCAGTATTTT. This translates into CAWGAGSAGDTQYF. The chain carries TRBV30 and TRBJ2-3, with 7 bases lining up with TRBD2. Looked up from germline, CDR1 is GTSNPN and CDR2 is SVGIG (reference sequence). The trim removed 5 bases at V and 6 bases at J, leaving 11 bases unmatched. This CDR3 is built from 14 residues.

The chain uses TRBV7-6 and TRBJ2-5, with 7 bases matching TRBD1. J gave up 2 bases and V 3 bases, and 6 bases lay outside the gene matches. The CDR3 is 15 amino acids. Germline V CDR1 and CDR2: SGHVS, FNYEAQ. Written as DNA, the CDR3 is TGTGCCAGCAGCTTTGGGACAGCCCTTCAAGAGACCCAGTACTTC. It encodes CASSFGTALQETQYF.

The rearrangement joins TRBV5-1 to TRBJ2-3, with 11 bases aligning to TRBD2. From germline, CDR1 is SGHRS and CDR2 YFSETQ. The junction had 4 bases not matched to a gene; V was cut back by 0 bases and J by 1 base. The CDR3 has 17 amino acids. The CDR3 DNA is TGCGCCAGCAGCTTGGGCCTAGCGGGAGGTGGCACAGATACGCAGTATTTT. It codes for CASSLGLAGGGTDTQYF.

The chain uses TRBV18 and TRBJ2-5; D possibly corresponds to TRBD2 (6 bases). The end of the DNA fits TRBJ2-7 better, so the J call may be wrong. The germline V gene has CDR1 KGHSH and CDR2 LQKENI. The CDR3 runs to 15 residues. The CDR3 here is CASSPGVADSYEQYF. The CDR3 DNA sequence: TGTGCCAGCTCACCCGGGGTAGCGGACTCCTACGAGCAGTACTTC.

The rearrangement joins TRBV7-6 to TRBJ2-2; 10 bases match TRBD1. The CDR3 spans 15 residues. V trimming: 5 bases; J trimming: 5 bases; junction bases outside the gene matches: 5. Germline CDR1 SGHVS, CDR2 FNYEAQ. The CDR3 bases are TGTGCCAGCAGCACCGGGACAGGGGTAACCGGGGAGCTGTTTTTT. Its protein product is CASSTGTGVTGELFF.

V and J are TRBV18 and TRBJ1-3; 7 nucleotides align to TRBD1. CDR1 is KGHSH, CDR2 LQKENI, per germline. The V and J ends lost 0 bases and 0 bases, in that order; junction bases with no gene match: 5. The CDR3 is 17 residues long. CDR3 loop: CASSPPGTARSGNTIYF. Written as DNA, the CDR3 is TGTGCCAGCTCACCACCAGGGACAGCCCGCTCTGGAAACACCATATATTTT.

The rearrangement joins TRBV28 to TRBJ1-2; the match to TRBD1 covers 10 bases. CDR3 length equals 16 residues. Germline assignment: CDR1 MDHEN and CDR2 SYDVKM. With V trimmed by 2 bases and J by 7 bases, 10 bases remained unmatched. Here the CDR3 reads CASSLGPGTGARGYTF. The CDR3 DNA sequence: TGTGCCAGCAGTTTAGGCCCCGGGACAGGGGCTCGTGGCTACACCTTC.

V gene TRBV28 combines with J gene TRBJ1-5; D is undetermined. This CDR3 is built from 14 residues. CDR1 is MDHEN and CDR2 is SYDVKM in the germline V gene. V was cut by 3 bases and J by 4 bases, with 10 bases left in between. The CDR3 region has the DNA TGTGCCAGCAGTTTCGCGGAGAGAAATCAGCCCCAGCATTTT. Amino acids: CASSFAERNQPQHF.

This clone was detected a few times. This chain links TRBV19 with TRBJ2-1, with 7 nucleotides matching TRBD2. This CDR3 comprises 14 residues. The germline gives CDR1 LNHDA, CDR2 SQIVND (reference sequence). The trim removed 5 bases at V and 8 bases at J, leaving 9 bases unmatched. The DNA of the CDR3 is TGTGCCAGTAGTTATAGGACTAGTAGCCATGAGCAGTTCTTC. Its protein is CASSYRTSSHEQFF.

The rearrangement links TRBV5-6 to TRBJ2-5, with 12 bases that match TRBD2. Near its end, the DNA agrees better with TRBJ2-7, so the J call may be wrong. The CDR3 runs to 16 residues. In germline, CDR1 is SGHDT, CDR2 YYEEEE. In DNA, the CDR3 is TGTGCCAGCAGCTTGGTACTAGCGGGAGGAGTAGACGAGCAGTACTTC. Translation: CASSLVLAGGVDEQYF.

The genes are TRBV7-9 and TRBJ2-7; TRBD2 agrees at 14 bases. The germline CDR1 and CDR2 sequences are SEHNR and FQNEAQ (reference sequence). This CDR3 has 18 residues. The trim removed 1 base at V and 0 bases at J, leaving 5 bases unmatched. The CDR3 nucleotides are TGTGCCAGCAGCTTAGTCTGGACTAGCGGGGGGAGCTCCTACGAGCAGTACTTC. Translation gives CASSLVWTSGGSSYEQYF.

The chain couples TRBV14 to TRBJ1-2; TRBD1 might be the D (6 bases). Germline CDR1 is SGHDN and CDR2 is FVKESK. V lost 1 base to trimming and J lost 0 bases, with 9 bases between them. The CDR3 sequence is 15 residues long. The CDR3 here is CASSQVSGANYGYTF. In DNA, the CDR3 is TGTGCCAGCAGCCAAGTCTCAGGGGCTAACTATGGCTACACCTTC.

This clone was observed a handful of times. The J gene is TRBJ1-1, the V gene TRBV20-1; D gene unclear. V dropped 6 bases and J dropped 1 base, with 6 bases sitting between them. This CDR3 has 11 amino acids. Germline assignment: CDR1 DFQATT and CDR2 SNEGSKA (reference sequence). CDR3 sequence reads: CSATTNTEAFF. CDR3 sequence (DNA): TGCAGTGCAACAACGAACACTGAAGCTTTCTTT.

The chain uses TRBV19 and TRBJ1-2, with D unclear. The germline V and J ends were trimmed by 10 bases and 3 bases, with 6 bases remaining between them. CDR1 LNHDA and CDR2 SQIVND come from the germline V gene (reference sequence). The CDR3 has 10 amino acids. The CDR3 is CATRDYGYTF. In DNA, the CDR3 is TGTGCCACGCGAGACTATGGCTACACCTTC.

The rearrangement joins TRBV5-4 to TRBJ2-1; 8 bases map to TRBD1. Germline assignment: CDR1 SGHNT and CDR2 YYREEE (reference sequence). V dropped 3 bases and J dropped 5; count of bases not matched to a gene: 7. CDR3 length equals 15 residues. The CDR3 protein is CASSSADRAHNEQFF. Written as DNA, the CDR3 is TGTGCCAGCAGCTCCGCGGACAGGGCTCACAATGAGCAGTTCTTC.

The chain employs TRBV7-9 and TRBJ2-1; TRBD2 might be the D (6 bases). The CDR3 runs to 17 residues. The V end was cut by 1 base, the J end by 2 bases, with 15 bases between. Germline CDR1 SEHNR, CDR2 FQNEAQ (reference sequence). The CDR3 reads CASSLGTGEVAYNEQFF. The CDR3 bases are TGTGCCAGCAGCTTAGGAACGGGGGAAGTCGCCTACAATGAGCAGTTCTTC.

The rearrangement joins TRBV10-1 to TRBJ2-2; 9 nucleotides line up with TRBD2. Trimming took 5 bases from V and 8 from J; bases not matched to a gene: 3. Germline V CDR1 and CDR2: WNHNN, SYGVQD (reference sequence). The CDR3 is 13 residues long. The CDR3 loop is CASSPAGGGELFF. The CDR3 DNA sequence: TGCGCCAGCAGTCCAGCGGGAGGAGGGGAGCTGTTTTTT.

In its sample, this clone was seen a few times. The chain recombines TRBV15 with TRBJ2-3; TRBD2 matches 9 bases. The length of the CDR3 is 15 residues. Germline V gives CDR1 LNHNV, CDR2 YYDKDF (reference sequence). The V segment lost 7 bases and the J segment 1 base; nucleotides outside the gene matches: 6. CDR3 DNA: TGTGCCACCACAGAGAGCGGGAGGCGCACAGATACGCAGTATTTT. It codes for CATTESGRRTDTQYF.

The chain combines TRBV13 with TRBJ2-3, with D uncertain. Germline V gives CDR1 PRHDT, CDR2 FYEKMQ (reference sequence). The CDR3 loop spans 16 amino acids. Trimming stripped 5 bases from V and 0 bases from J, with 15 bases between. The CDR3 is CASSARQVYSTDTQYF. CDR3 DNA sequence: TGTGCCAGCAGCGCCAGACAAGTCTATAGCACAGATACGCAGTATTTT.